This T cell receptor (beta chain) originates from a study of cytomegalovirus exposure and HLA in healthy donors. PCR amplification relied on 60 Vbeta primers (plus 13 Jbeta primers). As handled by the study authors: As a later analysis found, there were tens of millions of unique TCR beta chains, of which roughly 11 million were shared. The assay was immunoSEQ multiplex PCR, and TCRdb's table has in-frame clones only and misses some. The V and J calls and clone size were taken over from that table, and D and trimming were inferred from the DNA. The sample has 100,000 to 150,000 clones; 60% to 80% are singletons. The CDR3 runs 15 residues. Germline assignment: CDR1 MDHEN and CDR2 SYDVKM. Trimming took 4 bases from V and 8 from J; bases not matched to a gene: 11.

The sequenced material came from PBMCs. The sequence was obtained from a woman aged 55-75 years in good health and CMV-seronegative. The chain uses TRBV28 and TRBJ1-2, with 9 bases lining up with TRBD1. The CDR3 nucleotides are TGTGCCAGCAGTTCTGGGACAGGGTCCATCGAAGGCTACACCTTC. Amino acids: CASSSGTGSIEGYTF.